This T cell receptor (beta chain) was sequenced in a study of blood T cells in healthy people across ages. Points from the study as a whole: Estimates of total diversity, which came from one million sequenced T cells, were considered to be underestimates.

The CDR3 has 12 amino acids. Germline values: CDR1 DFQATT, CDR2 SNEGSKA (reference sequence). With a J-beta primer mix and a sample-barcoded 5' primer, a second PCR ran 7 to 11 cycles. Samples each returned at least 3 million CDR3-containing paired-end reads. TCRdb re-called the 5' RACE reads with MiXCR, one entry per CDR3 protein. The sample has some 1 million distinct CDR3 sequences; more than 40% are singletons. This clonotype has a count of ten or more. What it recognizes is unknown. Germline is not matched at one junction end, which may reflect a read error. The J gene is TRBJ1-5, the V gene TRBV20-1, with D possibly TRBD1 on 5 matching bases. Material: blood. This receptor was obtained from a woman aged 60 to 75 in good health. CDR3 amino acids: CSARGGNQPQHF. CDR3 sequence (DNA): TGCAGTGCTAGAGGGGGCAACCAGCCCCAGCATTTT.